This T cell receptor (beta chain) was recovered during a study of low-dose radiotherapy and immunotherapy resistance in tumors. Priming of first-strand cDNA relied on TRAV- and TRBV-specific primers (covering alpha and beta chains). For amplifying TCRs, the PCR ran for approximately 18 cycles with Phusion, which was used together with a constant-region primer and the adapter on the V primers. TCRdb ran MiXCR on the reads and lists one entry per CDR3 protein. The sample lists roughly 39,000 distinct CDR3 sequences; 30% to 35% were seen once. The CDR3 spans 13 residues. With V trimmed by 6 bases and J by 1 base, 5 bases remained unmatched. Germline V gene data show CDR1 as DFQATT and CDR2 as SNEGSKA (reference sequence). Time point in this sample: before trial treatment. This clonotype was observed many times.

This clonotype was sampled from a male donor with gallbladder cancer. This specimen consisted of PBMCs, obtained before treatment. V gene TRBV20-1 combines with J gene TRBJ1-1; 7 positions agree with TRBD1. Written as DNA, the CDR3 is TGCAGTGCAGTCGGGACAGCGAACACTGAAGCTTTCTTT. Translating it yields CSAVGTANTEAFF.